Shown below are 20 T cell receptor beta chains from a single sample sequenced in a study of radiotherapy plus CTLA-4 blockade in lung cancer. Sequencing was performed with immunoSEQ multiplex PCR; in TCRdb, only in-frame clones are kept and a portion is missing. The data contain 40,000 to 60,000 clones, around 83% of them singletons. This sample comprised peripheral blood, obtained from a patient treated with radiotherapy plus ipilimumab. The receptors come from a human donor with non-small cell lung cancer who had stable disease on radiotherapy plus ipilimumab.

This clone was counted between two and nine times. V is TRBV28 and J is TRBJ1-2; TRBD1 matches 9 bases. The CDR3 loop spans 14 amino acids. Looked up from germline, CDR1 is MDHEN and CDR2 is SYDVKM. Trimming at V came to 4 bases and at J to 4 bases, leaving 4 bases not matched to a gene. The CDR3 region has the DNA TGTGCCAGCAGTTGGGGACAGGGATTCTATGGCTACACCTTC. Translated, it gives CASSWGQGFYGYTF.

The chain recombines TRBV4-3 with TRBJ1-4; TRBD1 aligns across 12 bases. This CDR3 spans 19 amino acids. Losses at the gene ends were 4 bases for V and 0 bases for J; bases not matched to a gene: 9. The germline gives CDR1 LGHNA, CDR2 YSLEER. The CDR3 reads CASSLRWGQGASTNEKLFF. The CDR3 coding sequence is TGCGCCAGCAGCCTTAGATGGGGACAGGGGGCTTCAACTAATGAAAAACTGTTTTTT.

Turning to this clone: The junction shows a germline mismatch at one end, possibly a read error. This chain joins TRBV7-7 and TRBJ2-5, with D perhaps TRBD2 (7 bases). This CDR3 is 16 amino acids long. Per the germline V gene, CDR1 is SSHAT and CDR2 is FNYEAQ (reference sequence). The CDR3 protein is CASSEGGPGSQETQYF. CDR3 bases: TGTGCTAGCAGCGAGGGGGGGCCAGGGTCCCAAGAGACCCAGTACTTC.

The rearrangement joins TRBV7-9 to TRBJ2-5; 7 bases are a match to TRBD1. The J call could be wrong; TRBJ2-7 is a better fit for the DNA end. The germline CDR1 and CDR2 sequences are SEHNR and FQNEAQ (reference sequence). There are 16 residues in the CDR3. CDR3 sequence: CASSLVGQGDRYEQYF. The DNA of the CDR3 is TGTGCCAGCAGCTTAGTCGGGCAGGGGGACCGCTACGAGCAGTACTTC.

V gene TRBV11-2 combines with J gene TRBJ2-5; no firm D call. Deletions cut 0 bases from V and 1 base from J, with 9 bases between. Germline V gives CDR1 SGHAT, CDR2 FQNNGV. CDR3 size: 15 residues. CDR3: CASSLELGVQETQYF. The CDR3 nucleotides read TGTGCCAGCAGCTTAGAGTTGGGCGTCCAAGAGACCCAGTACTTC.

This chain links TRBV5-1 with TRBJ2-6; D remains unclear. This CDR3 is built from 15 residues. The germline gives CDR1 SGHRS, CDR2 YFSETQ. V lost 0 bases to trimming and J lost 4 bases, with 8 bases between them. Here the CDR3 DNA reads TGCGCCAGCAGCTTGGACATATCAGGGGCCAACGTCCTGACTTTC. This gives the protein CASSLDISGANVLTF. The full variable domain, completed using reference TRBV5-1 and TRBJ2-6, is KAGVTQTPRYLIKTRGQQVTLSCSPISGHRSVSWYQQTPGQGLQFLFEYFSETQRNKGNFPGRFSGRQFSNSRSEMNVSTLELGDSALYLCASSLDISGANVLTFGAGSRLTVL.

The chain uses TRBV7-2 and TRBJ1-3, with 9 nucleotides matching TRBD1. CDR3 size: 16 residues. J gave up 4 bases and V 5 bases, and 9 bases lay outside the gene matches. Germline lookup yields CDR1 SGHTA and CDR2 FQGNSA. The CDR3 coding sequence is TGTGCCAGCAGCGGTATACAGGGGGCGACGGGAAACACCATATATTTT. Protein: CASSGIQGATGNTIYF.

In DNA, the CDR3 is TGTGCCATCAGAGGACAGGGGAGGAACACTGAAGCTTTCTTT. It encodes CAIRGQGRNTEAFF. The gene calls are TRBV10-3 and TRBJ1-1; TRBD1 matches 9 bases. The CDR3 loop spans 14 amino acids. CDR1 and CDR2 (germline): ENHRY, SYGVKD. The V gene end was trimmed by 6 bases and the J gene end by 1 base; junction bases not matched to a gene: 3.

Here the CDR3 reads CASSQSRGISDYTF. The CDR3 coding sequence is TGTGCCAGCAGTCAGAGCAGGGGTATCAGTGACTACACCTTC. The chain carries TRBV6-6 and TRBJ1-2; D is perhaps TRBD1 (6 bases). Trimming took off 5 bases at V and 10 bases at J, with 20 bases between the two ends. This CDR3 has 14 residues. Looked up from germline, CDR1 is MNHNY and CDR2 is SVGAGI (reference sequence).

The chain couples TRBV19 to TRBJ1-5, with TRBD1 matching 9 bases. The germline V gene encodes CDR1 LNHDA and CDR2 SQIVND (reference sequence). J was trimmed by 6 bases and V by 4 bases; bases with no gene match: 4. The CDR3 extends over 14 amino acids. The CDR3 loop is CASSTRDRAQPQHF. CDR3 nucleotides: TGTGCCAGTAGTACGCGGGACAGGGCTCAGCCCCAGCATTTT.

V usage is TRBV7-8 and J usage is TRBJ2-5, with 9 nucleotides matching TRBD2. V trimming: 1 base; J trimming: 2 bases; junction bases outside the gene matches: 8. The CDR3 covers 17 residues. Germline lookup yields CDR1 SGHVS and CDR2 FQNEAQ. The CDR3 region has the DNA TGTGCCAGCAGCTTAGGTGCTAGCGGGATCCCTCAAGAGACCCAGTACTTC. This codes for CASSLGASGIPQETQYF.

J is TRBJ2-5 and V is TRBV29-1, with 7 bases fitting TRBD2. The CDR3 has 14 amino acids. Per the germline V gene, CDR1 is SQVTM and CDR2 is ANQGSEA. V trimming: 4 bases; J trimming: 0 bases; junction bases outside the gene matches: 5. The CDR3: CSVGVGGNQETQYF. CDR3 coding DNA: TGCAGCGTTGGCGTCGGGGGGAACCAAGAGACCCAGTACTTC.

The CDR3 DNA reads TGTGCCAGCAGCTTAATGTACTCTGAAGCTTTCTTT. This encodes CASSLMYSEAFF. The rearrangement joins TRBV7-2 to TRBJ1-1; the D is unclear. V lost 2 bases and J lost 6, with 7 bases in between. Germline V lookup: CDR1 SGHTA, CDR2 FQGNSA. The CDR3 contains 12 residues.

This chain uses TRBV5-5 with TRBJ2-5; D gene ambiguous. Germline V gene lookup returns CDR1 SGHKS and CDR2 YYEKEE (reference sequence). The CDR3 length is 14 residues. Trimming removed 1 base at V and 0 bases at J, with 7 bases between. This CDR3 reads CASSLTSDQETQYF. The DNA of the CDR3 is TGTGCCAGCAGCTTGACGTCAGACCAAGAGACCCAGTACTTC.

This chain joins TRBV11-3 and TRBJ2-1; tentative D call: TRBD1 (6 bases). The V end was cut by 5 bases, the J end by 8 bases, with 13 bases between. Germline V gene data show CDR1 as SGHNT and CDR2 as YENEEA. The CDR3 has 13 amino acids. Here the CDR3 DNA reads TGTGCCAGCAGCCCTACAGGGTACGATGAGCAGTTCTTC. Translating gives CASSPTGYDEQFF.

The chain links TRBV9 to TRBJ2-2; 10 bases fit TRBD2. The CDR3 has 16 residues. The V gene end was trimmed by 3 bases and the J gene end by 0 bases; junction bases not matched to a gene: 2. CDR1 is SGDLS and CDR2 is YYNGEE in the germline V gene. This CDR3 is CASSALAGANTGELFF. The CDR3 nucleotides are TGTGCCAGCAGCGCTCTAGCGGGAGCGAACACCGGGGAGCTGTTTTTT.

V and J are TRBV28 and TRBJ1-4; 11 nucleotides line up with TRBD1. Trimming at V came to 6 bases and at J to 6 bases, leaving 9 bases not matched to a gene. CDR1 and CDR2 (germline): MDHEN, SYDVKM. The length of the CDR3 is 16 residues. The CDR3 nucleotides are TGTGCCAGCAGGGGAGGCGGGACAGGGGGTTATGAAAAACTGTTTTTT. Protein sequence: CASRGGGTGGYEKLFF.

J is TRBJ1-5 and V is TRBV27; tentative D call: TRBD1 (5 bases). The CDR3 is made up of 16 amino acids. Germline V CDR1 and CDR2: MNHEY, SMNVEV (reference sequence). Trimming left V 0 bases short and J 2 bases short, with 11 bases between. CDR3 loop: CASSLSGGGGNQPQHF. The CDR3 nucleotides read TGTGCCAGCAGTTTATCGGGTGGAGGGGGCAATCAGCCCCAGCATTTT.

DNA of the CDR3: TGTGCCAGCAGCCCCACGGGACTGGAATTCAATGAGCAGTTCTTC. Protein sequence: CASSPTGLEFNEQFF. The chain links TRBV5-4 to TRBJ2-1; a weak D match, TRBD2 (6 bases). The CDR3 sequence is 15 residues long. Trimming shortened V by 4 bases and J by 6 bases, and 17 bases separated the two germline ends. The V gene's germline CDR1 is SGHNT and CDR2 YYREEE (reference sequence).

The chain combines TRBV7-2 with TRBJ2-1; 15 bases agree with TRBD2. V dropped 1 base and J dropped 7; count of bases not matched to a gene: 11. The germline V gene encodes CDR1 SGHTA and CDR2 FQGNSA. The CDR3 has 19 residues. The CDR3, as DNA: TGTGCCAGCAGCTTAGGAGCAGGACTAGCGGGAGGGCCAAGAAATGAGCAGTTCTTC. This encodes CASSLGAGLAGGPRNEQFF.